Shown below are 26 T cell receptor beta chains from a single sample sequenced in a study of T-cell memory formation after mild COVID-19 (dated by TCRdb to about 2021). The library was obtained by 5' RACE. Data came from an Illumina NovaSeq 6000. TCRdb itself trimmed the public reads at Q25 with fastp, ran MiXCR and retained productive beta chains. Every entry covers one CDR3 protein and lists the most common genes and DNA from its rows. The sample data list around 450,000 distinct CDR3 sequences, and roughly 26% of these were observed just once. Of the sample, 7.5% to 10% falls within the top ten clones. Sequenced: PBMCs or a T cell subset sorted from them (not recorded which). These receptors were obtained from an adult woman who had mild COVID-19 (a few samples of this study predate the infection). The sample titles of this study are shuffled in the database, so cell type and time point are left out; the donor was told from shared clones.

This clonotype appeared many times. The chain links TRBV27 to TRBJ1-1, with D perhaps TRBD1 (5 bases). Germline V gene sequence: CDR1 MNHEY, CDR2 SMNVEV (reference sequence). The CDR3 is 13 amino acids. The V gene lost 1 base and the J gene lost 5 bases, with 8 bases spanning the gap. CDR3 DNA: TGTGCCAGCAGTTTATTTCGGGGGACTGAAGCTTTCTTT. It encodes CASSLFRGTEAFF.

About this clonotype: One end of the junction is discordant with germline, which a read error may explain. The CDR3 nucleotides read TGTGCCAGCAGCTTATTGAGGGCCTTGCACTTC. Translated: CASSLLRALHF. This sequence joins TRBV7-9 and TRBJ2-5; tentative D call: TRBD2 (5 bases). The CDR3 is made up of 11 amino acids. CDR1 is SEHNR and CDR2 is FQNEAQ in the germline V gene (reference sequence).

This clonotype has more than one count but fewer than ten. The rearrangement links TRBV5-1 to TRBJ2-1; possibly TRBD1 for D (5 bases). Germline CDR1 and CDR2: SGHRS and YFSETQ. V lost 0 bases and J 7 bases, leaving 17 bases between the germline ends. This CDR3 spans 16 amino acids. The DNA of the CDR3 is TGCGCCAGCAGCTTGGAAATGGGGTTAGGGGTGAATGAGCAGTTCTTC. This gives the protein CASSLEMGLGVNEQFF. Together with reference TRBV5-1 and TRBJ2-1, the CDR3 gives the full variable domain: KAGVTQTPRYLIKTRGQQVTLSCSPISGHRSVSWYQQTPGQGLQFLFEYFSETQRNKGNFPGRFSGRQFSNSRSEMNVSTLELGDSALYLCASSLEMGLGVNEQFFGPGTRLTVL.

There are a few counts of this clonotype. V is TRBV6-2 or TRBV6-3 and J is TRBJ2-7; D might be TRBD1 (5 bases). The V and J ends lost 7 bases and 1 base respectively, with 20 bases between them. The CDR3 runs 16 residues. CDR1 is MNHEY, CDR2 SVGEGT, per germline. CDR3 in DNA: TGTGCCAGCACCCAGTCAGAACAGGAAGGTTCCTACGAGCAGTACTTC. Encoded protein: CASTQSEQEGSYEQYF.

This chain links TRBV18 with TRBJ1-1; D not resolved. This CDR3 is built from 14 residues. Germline V gene lookup returns CDR1 KGHSH and CDR2 LQKENI. Trimming pared 1 base from V and 1 base from J, leaving 7 bases between. CDR3: CASSPHPQNTEAFF. For the CDR3, the DNA is TGTGCCAGCTCACCACACCCACAGAACACTGAAGCTTTCTTT. Filled out from reference TRBV18 and TRBJ1-1, the complete variable domain reads NAGVMQNPRHLVRRRGQEARLRCSPMKGHSHVYWYRQLPEEGLKFMVYLQKENIIDESGMPKERFSAEFPKEGPSILRIQQVVRGDSAAYFCASSPHPQNTEAFFGQGTRLTVV.

This clonotype has a handful of counts. The J gene is TRBJ2-1, the V gene TRBV12-3 or TRBV12-4; 14 bases line up with TRBD2. This CDR3 is 16 amino acids long. J gave up 9 bases and V 5 bases, and 9 bases lay outside the gene matches. CDR3: CASSDLGTSGSGEQFF. For the CDR3, the DNA is TGTGCCAGCAGTGACCTAGGGACTAGCGGGAGCGGTGAGCAGTTCTTC.

The rearrangement links TRBV7-2 to TRBJ1-1, with 11 bases fitting TRBD1. Per germline, CDR1 SGHTA and CDR2 FQGNSA. The ends lost 5 bases at V and 4 bases at J; junction bases unmatched: 6. This CDR3 has 15 amino acids. The CDR3 here is CASSRGTGGRTEAFF. The CDR3 nucleotides read TGTGCCAGCAGCCGGGGGACAGGGGGGCGCACTGAAGCTTTCTTT.

The chain uses TRBV3-1 and TRBJ2-3; a possible D gene is TRBD1 (6 bases). Germline loops: CDR1 LGHDT, CDR2 YNNKEL (reference sequence). The CDR3 loop spans 16 amino acids. V was trimmed by 2 bases and J by 0 bases, leaving 12 bases between them. CDR3 residues: CASSQLGTPSTDTQYF. In DNA, the CDR3 is TGTGCCAGCAGCCAACTCGGGACACCTAGCACAGATACGCAGTATTTT.

The gene calls are TRBV7-6 and TRBJ2-5; 12 bases agree with TRBD2. The CDR3 spans 15 residues. Per germline, CDR1 SGHVS and CDR2 FNYEAQ. The ends lost 6 bases at V and 7 bases at J; junction bases unmatched: 9. CDR3 nucleotide sequence: TGTGCCAGCAGGACTAGCGGGGGAAAATGGGGGACCCAGTACTTC. Its translation: CASRTSGGKWGTQYF.

In this sample, this clonotype turned up a few times. This chain joins TRBV4-1 and TRBJ1-2; no firm D call. This CDR3 contains 14 residues. Germline V gene sequence: CDR1 MGHRA, CDR2 YSYEKL. V was clipped by 4 bases and J by 0 bases, with 9 bases between them. CDR3 bases: TGCGCCAGCAGCCGAGACCCGACTAACTATGGCTACACCTTC. Its translation is CASSRDPTNYGYTF.

Only a few counts were recorded for this clonotype. The chain has TRBV6-5 and TRBJ2-1; the D is unclear. Trimming removed 0 bases at V and 6 bases at J, with 6 bases between. This CDR3 spans 13 amino acids. Germline V gene sequence: CDR1 MNHEY, CDR2 SVGAGI. CDR3 sequence reads: CASSYSTSNEQFF. The CDR3 DNA is TGTGCCAGCAGTTACTCGACCAGCAATGAGCAGTTCTTC.

This chain joins TRBV5-1 and TRBJ2-7; TRBD1 matches at 9 bases. Per the germline V gene, CDR1 is SGHRS and CDR2 is YFSETQ. V shed 4 bases, J shed 2 bases, and the junction held 19 bases outside the gene matches. This CDR3 spans 19 amino acids. The CDR3 is CASSPLGTGRTRDTYEQYF. CDR3 DNA sequence: TGCGCCAGCAGCCCTCTGGGGACAGGGAGGACTAGAGATACCTACGAGCAGTACTTC.

Many counts were recorded for this clonotype. The chain uses TRBV29-1 and TRBJ1-2, with a weak D call TRBD1 (6 bases). V gave up 7 bases and J gave up 1 base, with 7 bases separating them. The CDR3 consists of 11 residues. Per the germline V gene, CDR1 is SQVTM and CDR2 is ANQGSEA. The CDR3 sequence is CSEGGNYGYTF. The CDR3 DNA is TGCAGCGAGGGGGGTAACTATGGCTACACCTTC.

The rearrangement links TRBV12-3 or TRBV12-4 to TRBJ1-5; 7 positions agree with TRBD1. The CDR3 extends over 16 amino acids. Trimming cost V 5 bases and J 7 bases; bases outside gene matches: 14. This CDR3 is CASSTTPTGSKQPQHF. CDR3 in DNA: TGTGCCAGCAGTACCACACCGACAGGGTCGAAACAGCCCCAGCATTTT.

Comments on this clonotype: A much bigger clone sits one base away, suggesting this may be a read error. V gene TRBV7-9 combines with J gene TRBJ2-6; D remains ambiguous. CDR3 length equals 13 residues. The ends were cut back, 6 bases at V and 2 bases at J, with 5 bases in the middle. Germline CDR1 and CDR2: SEHNR and FQNEAQ (reference sequence). CDR3 in amino acids: CASSTPGANVLTF. CDR3 DNA: TGTGCCAGCAGTACCCCTGGGGCCAACGTCCTGACTTTC.

This clonotype was observed a handful of times. J is TRBJ1-5 and V is TRBV30; maybe TRBD1 (5 bases). The CDR3 sequence is 14 residues long. CDR1 and CDR2 (germline): GTSNPN, SVGIG (reference sequence). V gave up 2 bases and J gave up 3 bases, with 11 bases separating them. The CDR3 here is CAWSPRQLNQPQHF. As DNA, the CDR3 is TGTGCCTGGAGTCCCCGACAGCTCAATCAGCCCCAGCATTTT.

This clonotype was seen a few times. The chain joins TRBV24-1 to TRBJ2-5; TRBD2 matches 11 bases. This CDR3 contains 17 residues. J lost 0 bases, V lost 3 bases, and 5 bases had no gene match. Per germline, CDR1 KGHDR and CDR2 SFDVKD. CDR3 nucleotides: TGTGCCACCAGTGATCGGACTAGCGGGTCGTACCAAGAGACCCAGTACTTC. It is translated as CATSDRTSGSYQETQYF.

This clonotype was observed a single time. The chain joins TRBV19 to TRBJ1-5; perhaps TRBD1 as D (6 bases). The ends were cut back, 2 bases at V and 3 bases at J, with 14 bases in the middle. The CDR3 totals 16 residues. The germline V gene has CDR1 LNHDA and CDR2 SQIVND (reference sequence). DNA for the CDR3: TGTGCCAGTAGTATACTCCCGGGGGCAGTCAATCAGCCCCAGCATTTT. Translating gives CASSILPGAVNQPQHF. The entire variable domain, with the rest obtained from reference TRBV19 and TRBJ1-5, is as follows: DGGITQSPKYLFRKEGQNVTLSCEQNLNHDAMYWYRQDPGQGLRLIYYSQIVNDFQKGDIAEGYSVSREKKESFPLTVTSAQKNPTAFYLCASSILPGAVNQPQHFGDGTRLSIL.

This clonotype was recorded a few times. J is TRBJ2-7 and V is TRBV12-3 or TRBV12-4; D is tentatively TRBD1 or TRBD2 (6 bases each). The CDR3 length is 14 residues. Trimming removed 6 bases at V and 3 bases at J, with 15 bases between. This CDR3 reads CASSPPGGNYEQYF. The DNA for the CDR3 is TGTGCCAGCAGCCCCCCCGGGGGCAACTACGAGCAGTACTTC.

This chain links TRBV12-3 or TRBV12-4 with TRBJ2-3; D gene uncertain. V lost 6 bases and J lost 2, with 15 bases in between. The CDR3 length is 15 residues. The CDR3 DNA sequence: TGTGCCAGCAGCCGACGGCGGATCGTCACAGATACGCAGTATTTT. Translating it yields CASSRRRIVTDTQYF.

This clonotype has only a few counts. V and J are TRBV12-3 or TRBV12-4 and TRBJ1-4; 7 bases fit TRBD1. V lost 5 bases and J lost 5; bases outside the gene matches: 11. The CDR3 extends over 16 amino acids. DNA for the CDR3: TGTGCCAGCAGTCGGAACTTAGGGACAGCGAATGAAAAACTGTTTTTT. This codes for CASSRNLGTANEKLFF.

This clonotype has a count of ten or more. The chain recombines TRBV5-5 with TRBJ2-1, with 8 positions matching TRBD2. This CDR3 is built from 13 residues. CDR1 is SGHKS, CDR2 YYEKEE, per germline (reference sequence). V shed 4 bases and J 8 bases; nucleotides not matched to a gene: 5. The CDR3 region has the DNA TGTGCCAGCAGCACCCGGGGGGGGGATGAGCAGTTCTTC. It specifies CASSTRGGDEQFF.

The chain carries TRBV5-1 and TRBJ2-7, with 10 nucleotides matching TRBD1. V lost 3 bases, J lost 4 bases, and 19 bases stayed unmatched. Germline CDR1 reads SGHRS; CDR2 reads YFSETQ. There are 19 residues in the CDR3. DNA of the CDR3: TGCGCCAGCAGCTCTAAGACAGGGGGCAGGCCGTTGATTAATTACGAGCAGTACTTC. It encodes CASSSKTGGRPLINYEQYF. The variable domain in full, with the rest retrieved from reference TRBV5-1 and TRBJ2-7, is KAGVTQTPRYLIKTRGQQVTLSCSPISGHRSVSWYQQTPGQGLQFLFEYFSETQRNKGNFPGRFSGRQFSNSRSEMNVSTLELGDSALYLCASSSKTGGRPLINYEQYFGPGTRLTVT.

This chain connects TRBV9 to TRBJ2-1; 8 nucleotides line up with TRBD2. Germline CDR1 is SGDLS and CDR2 is YYNGEE. The J segment lost 4 bases and the V segment lost 3 bases, leaving 12 bases of the junction unmatched. This CDR3 comprises 17 residues. The CDR3 DNA reads as TGTGCCAGCAGCGCCCCCCGTCCGGGAGGGCCGTACAATGAGCAGTTCTTC. Encoded protein: CASSAPRPGGPYNEQFF.

In its sample, this clonotype was seen once. This chain joins TRBV12-3 or TRBV12-4 and TRBJ2-1; TRBD2 aligns across 13 bases. J gave up 5 bases and V 1 base, and 11 bases lay outside the gene matches. The CDR3 is made up of 19 amino acids. As DNA, the CDR3 is TGTGCCAGCAGTTTAGTTGGACTAGCGGGAGAAGTTAACCACAATGAGCAGTTCTTC. It specifies CASSLVGLAGEVNHNEQFF.

The CDR3 DNA sequence: TGCGCCAGCAGCACCGACCCAAGAAACACTGAAGCTTTCTTT. Encoded protein: CASSTDPRNTEAFF. V and J are TRBV5-1 and TRBJ1-1; the D is unclear. The V and J ends lost 4 bases and 2 bases respectively, with 12 bases between them. The CDR3 sequence is 14 residues long. Germline lookup yields CDR1 SGHRS and CDR2 YFSETQ.